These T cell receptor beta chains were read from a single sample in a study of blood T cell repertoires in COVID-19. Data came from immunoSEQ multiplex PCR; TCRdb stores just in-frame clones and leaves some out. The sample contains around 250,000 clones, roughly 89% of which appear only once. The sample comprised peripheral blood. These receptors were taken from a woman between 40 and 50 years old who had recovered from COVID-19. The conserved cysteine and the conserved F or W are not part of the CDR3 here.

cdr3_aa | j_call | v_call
ASSVSGQGTEKLF | TRBJ1-4 | TRBV9
ASSLGLRPGEQF | TRBJ2-1 | TRBV19
SAQFGQTQY | TRBJ2-5 | TRBV20-1
ASSLEGRLAGASDTQY | TRBJ2-3 | TRBV5-1
ASSPGQLQPQH | TRBJ1-5 | TRBV18
ASSLSVQGQNSPLH | TRBJ1-6 | TRBV27
ASSFTGVLEKLF | TRBJ1-4 | TRBV5-8
ASSNRGQNIQY | TRBJ2-4 | TRBV27
ATSAQAGGTHNEQF | TRBJ2-1 | TRBV24-1
ASSLEGQQNSPLH | TRBJ1-6 | TRBV3-1/TRBV3-2
ASRAGGNGEQY | TRBJ2-7 | TRBV6-5
ASSYSPGQGAVEQY | TRBJ2-7 | TRBV5-4
ASSHPTGGNYGYT | TRBJ1-2 | TRBV6-5
SVPRVVSYNEQF | TRBJ2-1 | TRBV29-1
AWSLTLTGSVNTEAF | TRBJ1-1 | TRBV30
ASSWTSGGPYNEQF | TRBJ2-1 | TRBV2
ARHSLAGGKDEQF | TRBJ2-1 | TRBV21-1
ASSPGVAGTYEQY | TRBJ2-7 | TRBV19
ASSAIRAGGVYNEQF | TRBJ2-1 | TRBV7-6
ASQIGTNTEAF | TRBJ1-1 | TRBV27
ASSQAGQQNEQY | TRBJ2-7 | TRBV3-1/TRBV3-2
ASSLTGSNQPQH | TRBJ1-5 | TRBV11-3
ATSDSRTGSYEQY | TRBJ2-7 | TRBV24-1
ASRTPDREGTEAF | TRBJ1-1 | TRBV19
ASSIDTPNTGELF | TRBJ2-2 | TRBV7-6
ASSPGYKDYGYT | TRBJ1-2 | TRBV19
ASSSKRGGYEQY | TRBJ2-7 | TRBV27